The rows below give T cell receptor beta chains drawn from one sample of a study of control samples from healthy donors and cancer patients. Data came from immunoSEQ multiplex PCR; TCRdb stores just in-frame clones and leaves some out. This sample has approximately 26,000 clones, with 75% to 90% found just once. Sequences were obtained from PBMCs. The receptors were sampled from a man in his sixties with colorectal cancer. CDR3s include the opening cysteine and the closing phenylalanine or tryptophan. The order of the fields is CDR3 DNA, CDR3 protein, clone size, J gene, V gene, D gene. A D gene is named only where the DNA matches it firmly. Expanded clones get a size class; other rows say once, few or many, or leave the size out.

CDR3nt: TGTGCCAGCAGCCAAGAACGGGGGTCAGGCACTGAAGCTTTCTTT
CDR3aa: CASSQERGSGTEAFF
abundance: -
j_gene: TRBJ1-1
v_gene: TRBV14
d_gene: -

CDR3nt: TGTGCCAGCAGCCAAGACTTAAATCAGCCCCAGCATTTT
CDR3aa: CASSQDLNQPQHF
abundance: -
j_gene: TRBJ1-5
v_gene: TRBV3-1/TRBV3-2
d_gene: -

CDR3nt: TGTGCCAGCAGCCGCCACCGGCAGGGTGGCGAGCAGTACTTC
CDR3aa: CASSRHRQGGEQYF
abundance: -
j_gene: TRBJ2-7
v_gene: TRBV6-5
d_gene: -

CDR3nt: TGTGCCAGCGAAGTCGGGGACAGGGTCAATCAGCCCCAGCATTTT
CDR3aa: CASEVGDRVNQPQHF
abundance: -
j_gene: TRBJ1-5
v_gene: TRBV7-7
d_gene: TRBD1

CDR3nt: TGTGCCAGCAGCCAAGGGCGCACTGGGAGCTCCTACGAGCAGTACTTC
CDR3aa: CASSQGRTGSSYEQYF
abundance: -
j_gene: TRBJ2-7
v_gene: TRBV21-1
d_gene: -

CDR3nt: TGTGCCAGCAGCTCGGCGGGACTAGCGGTCCGGGGAGATACGCAGTATTTT
CDR3aa: CASSSAGLAVRGDTQYF
abundance: few
j_gene: TRBJ2-3
v_gene: TRBV5-4
d_gene: TRBD2

CDR3nt: TGCGCCAGCAGCCAAGAGACAGGGACTGGAAACACCATATATTTT
CDR3aa: CASSQETGTGNTIYF
abundance: -
j_gene: TRBJ1-3
v_gene: TRBV4-1
d_gene: TRBD1

CDR3nt: TGTGCCAGCAGTGCGATGACTTTCTATGGCTACACCTTC
CDR3aa: CASSAMTFYGYTF
abundance: -
j_gene: TRBJ1-2
v_gene: TRBV25-1
d_gene: -

CDR3nt: TGTGCCAGCAGCTTAGAGGAAAACAGGGCGACCTATGGCTACACCTTC
CDR3aa: CASSLEENRATYGYTF
abundance: medium-sized
j_gene: TRBJ1-2
v_gene: TRBV7-9
d_gene: -

CDR3nt: TGTGCCAGCAGGATGACAGGGGGAGCTGAAGCTTTCTTT
CDR3aa: CASRMTGGAEAFF
abundance: few
j_gene: TRBJ1-1
v_gene: TRBV12-3/TRBV12-4
d_gene: TRBD1

CDR3nt: TGTGCTAGTGCCACCGGGACAGATCAAGAGACCCAGTACTTC
CDR3aa: CASATGTDQETQYF
abundance: -
j_gene: TRBJ2-5
v_gene: TRBV12-5
d_gene: TRBD1

CDR3nt: TGTGCCAGCAGTATTTCCTATGGACAGGGGAGCTCCTACGAGCAGTACTTC
CDR3aa: CASSISYGQGSSYEQYF
abundance: -
j_gene: TRBJ2-7
v_gene: TRBV27
d_gene: TRBD1

CDR3nt: TGTGCCAGCAGTGAGCCCGGGACAGGGGCGCTCTATGGCTACACCTTC
CDR3aa: CASSEPGTGALYGYTF
abundance: -
j_gene: TRBJ1-2
v_gene: TRBV25-1
d_gene: TRBD1

CDR3nt: TGTGCCACCAGAGGACAGGGAAGCAATCAGCCCCAGCATTTT
CDR3aa: CATRGQGSNQPQHF
abundance: -
j_gene: TRBJ1-5
v_gene: TRBV24-1
d_gene: TRBD1

CDR3nt: TGTGCCAGCAGTTACTCGGCGGGGAACTATGGCTACACCTTC
CDR3aa: CASSYSAGNYGYTF
abundance: -
j_gene: TRBJ1-2
v_gene: TRBV6-2/TRBV6-3
d_gene: -

CDR3nt: TGCAGTGCTAGTCCTACGAACACTGAAGCTTTCTTT
CDR3aa: CSASPTNTEAFF
abundance: medium-sized
j_gene: TRBJ1-1
v_gene: TRBV20-1
d_gene: -

CDR3nt: TGTGCCAGCAGTTACAGGAGGGACAATGAGCAGTTCTTC
CDR3aa: CASSYRRDNEQFF
abundance: -
j_gene: TRBJ2-1
v_gene: TRBV6-5
d_gene: -

CDR3nt: TGTGCCAGTAGTATTCGGAGGACAGATAGCAATCAGCCCCAGCATTTT
CDR3aa: CASSIRRTDSNQPQHF
abundance: -
j_gene: TRBJ1-5
v_gene: TRBV19
d_gene: -

CDR3nt: TGTGCCAGCAGTCCCCAGGGGGCCGGGGAGCTGTTTTTT
CDR3aa: CASSPQGAGELFF
abundance: -
j_gene: TRBJ2-2
v_gene: TRBV7-9
d_gene: TRBD1

CDR3nt: TGCAGCGTCTGGACCCTGTGGAATGAGCAGTTCTTC
CDR3aa: CSVWTLWNEQFF
abundance: -
j_gene: TRBJ2-1
v_gene: TRBV29-1
d_gene: -

CDR3nt: TGCGCCAGCAGCCAACGAACAGGGAATGGCTACACCTTC
CDR3aa: CASSQRTGNGYTF
abundance: -
j_gene: TRBJ1-2
v_gene: TRBV4-3
d_gene: -

CDR3nt: TGCGCCAGCAGCAATACAGGGCCGGAGGCTTTCTTT
CDR3aa: CASSNTGPEAFF
abundance: -
j_gene: TRBJ1-1
v_gene: TRBV5-1
d_gene: -

CDR3nt: TGCGCCAGCAGCTTGACGAGCGGGGTATACAATGAGCAGTTCTTC
CDR3aa: CASSLTSGVYNEQFF
abundance: -
j_gene: TRBJ2-1
v_gene: TRBV5-1
d_gene: TRBD2

CDR3nt: TGCGCCAGCAGCTTGGTTAGCTCTGGAAACACCATATATTTT
CDR3aa: CASSLVSSGNTIYF
abundance: -
j_gene: TRBJ1-3
v_gene: TRBV5-1
d_gene: -

CDR3nt: TGTGCCAGCAGCTTACCACGTCTAAGGAATGAAAAACTGTTTTTT
CDR3aa: CASSLPRLRNEKLFF
abundance: -
j_gene: TRBJ1-4
v_gene: TRBV7-9
d_gene: -

CDR3nt: TGCGCCAGCAGCTTGGGGGGTCAGGGGGACTATAATTCACCCCTCCACTTT
CDR3aa: CASSLGGQGDYNSPLHF
abundance: -
j_gene: TRBJ1-6
v_gene: TRBV5-1
d_gene: TRBD1

CDR3nt: TGTGCCAGCAGTGCAGGGTTAAACTATGGCTACACCTTC
CDR3aa: CASSAGLNYGYTF
abundance: once
j_gene: TRBJ1-2
v_gene: TRBV7-8
d_gene: -

CDR3nt: TGTGCCAGCAGCTTGGCCGGGAGCGGGGGGAGAGAGACCCAGTACTTC
CDR3aa: CASSLAGSGGRETQYF
abundance: -
j_gene: TRBJ2-5
v_gene: TRBV5-6
d_gene: TRBD2

CDR3nt: TGTGCCAGCAGCCCCCTTCAGGGGGAAGCTTTCTTT
CDR3aa: CASSPLQGEAFF
abundance: -
j_gene: TRBJ1-1
v_gene: TRBV7-9
d_gene: -

CDR3nt: TGTGCCAGCAGCTTAGTCAGGATACCCTACGAGCAGTACTTC
CDR3aa: CASSLVRIPYEQYF
abundance: -
j_gene: TRBJ2-7
v_gene: TRBV5-6
d_gene: -